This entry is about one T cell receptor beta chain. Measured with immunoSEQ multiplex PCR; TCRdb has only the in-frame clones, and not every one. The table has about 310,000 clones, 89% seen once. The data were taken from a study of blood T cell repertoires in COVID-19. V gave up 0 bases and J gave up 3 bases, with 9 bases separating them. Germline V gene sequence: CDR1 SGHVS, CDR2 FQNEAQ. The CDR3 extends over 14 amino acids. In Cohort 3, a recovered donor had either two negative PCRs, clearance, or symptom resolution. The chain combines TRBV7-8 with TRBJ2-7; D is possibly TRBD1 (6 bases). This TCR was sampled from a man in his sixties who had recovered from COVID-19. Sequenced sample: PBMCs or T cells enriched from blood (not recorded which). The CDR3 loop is CASSLARGNYEQYF. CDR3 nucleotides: TGTGCCAGCAGCTTAGCCAGGGGCAACTACGAGCAGTACTTC. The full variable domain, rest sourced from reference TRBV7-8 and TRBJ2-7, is GAGVSQSPRYKVAKRGQDVALRCDPISGHVSLFWYQQALGQGPEFLTYFQNEAQLDKSGLPSDRFFAERPEGSVSTLKIQRTQQEDSAVYLCASSLARGNYEQYFGPGTRLTVT.